Each of the 31 T cell receptor beta chains below was sequenced from the same sample in a study of OX40 agonist ivuxolimab in advanced cancers. Profiled with immunoSEQ multiplex PCR; TCRdb holds only in-frame clones, not every one. The sample holds some 48,000 clones, almost 80% seen once. The material sequenced was CD4+ or CD8+ T cells sorted from blood, taken in a trial of the OX40 agonist ivuxolimab. Every receptor here comes from an adult with an advanced solid tumor such as melanoma, head and neck, liver or kidney cancer.

Only a few counts were recorded for this clone. This sequence joins TRBV6-5 and TRBJ2-7; 9 bases line up with TRBD1. Germline CDR1 and CDR2: MNHEY and SVGAGI. There are 15 residues in the CDR3. With V trimmed by 6 bases and J by 2 bases, 8 bases remained unmatched. DNA for the CDR3: TGTGCCAGCAGCCCCAGTGGACAGGGGACCTACGAGCAGTACTTC. It is translated as CASSPSGQGTYEQYF.

The J gene is TRBJ1-1, the V gene TRBV7-9, with unresolved D. The V and J ends lost 7 bases and 0 bases respectively, with 6 bases between them. The germline gives CDR1 SEHNR, CDR2 FQNEAQ (reference sequence). This CDR3 region has 12 residues. CDR3 DNA sequence: TGTGCCAGCAACAAGATGAACACTGAAGCTTTCTTT. It codes for CASNKMNTEAFF.

This sequence joins TRBV10-3 and TRBJ2-5, with TRBD2 identical over 10 bases. The J call is doubtful: the DNA matches TRBJ2-7 better. The germline V gene has CDR1 ENHRY and CDR2 SYGVKD. There are 13 residues in the CDR3. Here the CDR3 reads CAISEPSGSEQYF. As DNA, the CDR3 is TGTGCCATCAGTGAACCTAGCGGGAGCGAGCAGTACTTC.

The chain couples TRBV19 to TRBJ2-7; unclear D gene. The CDR3 length is 13 residues. V shed 3 bases and J shed 1 base, with 7 bases lying between them. From germline, CDR1 is LNHDA and CDR2 SQIVND (reference sequence). The CDR3 reads CASSIPGSYEQYF. CDR3 DNA: TGTGCCAGTAGTATTCCCGGTTCCTACGAGCAGTACTTC.

This clone was found a few times. The chain couples TRBV10-1 to TRBJ2-7; 8 nucleotides line up with TRBD2. The germline CDR1 and CDR2 sequences are WNHNN and SYGVQD (reference sequence). This CDR3 is built from 13 residues. With V trimmed by 10 bases and J by 3 bases, 8 bases remained unmatched. DNA of the CDR3: TGCGCCACCTCCGCGGGGGGCGACTACGAGCAGTACTTC. This encodes CATSAGGDYEQYF.

This clone appeared a single time. This rearrangement joins TRBV2 to TRBJ1-5; TRBD1 agrees at 10 bases. Germline V gives CDR1 SNHLY, CDR2 FYNNEI. This CDR3 is 15 amino acids long. Germline trimming cut 5 bases from V and 7 bases from J; bases unmatched to any gene: 8. The DNA of the CDR3 is TGTGCCAGCAGTCCTTCCGGGACAGGGGAACAGCCCCAGCATTTT. Protein: CASSPSGTGEQPQHF.

This sequence joins TRBV28 and TRBJ1-2; D call uncertain. This CDR3 is built from 11 residues. The V and J ends lost 5 bases and 2 bases respectively, with 3 bases between them. Germline CDR1 and CDR2: MDHEN and SYDVKM. The CDR3 bases are TGTGCCAGCAGTGGAAACTATGGCTACACCTTC. This codes for CASSGNYGYTF.

The chain is built from TRBV4-3 and TRBJ2-3; 15 bases are a match to TRBD2. Germline loops: CDR1 LGHNA, CDR2 YSLEER. The CDR3 is 15 amino acids. V lost 8 bases to trimming and J lost 6 bases; unmatched junction nucleotides: 6. CDR3 sequence: CASAGLAGGPDTQYF. Here the CDR3 DNA reads TGCGCCAGCGCTGGACTAGCGGGAGGGCCTGATACGCAGTATTTT.

This clone rates as medium-sized (0.01 to 0.1%). The chain is built from TRBV30 and TRBJ1-2; D is undetermined. Trimming left V 4 bases short and J 8 bases short, with 11 bases between. Germline V lookup: CDR1 GTSNPN, CDR2 SVGIG (reference sequence). CDR3 size: 11 residues. CDR3 coding DNA: TGTGCCTGGAACTCTGGGGTGGGCTACACCTTC. Its protein is CAWNSGVGYTF.

The V call is TRBV10-1, the J call TRBJ2-5; D is possibly TRBD2 (6 bases). V dropped 8 bases and J dropped 2 bases, with 9 bases sitting between them. The CDR3 totals 12 residues. CDR1 WNHNN and CDR2 SYGVQD come from the germline V gene (reference sequence). Here the CDR3 DNA reads TGCGCCAGCCGGGACTTTCAAGAGACCCAGTACTTC. It yields the protein CASRDFQETQYF.

A few counts support this clone. The chain joins TRBV5-6 to TRBJ1-4; perhaps TRBD1 as D (5 bases). The germline V gene encodes CDR1 SGHDT and CDR2 YYEEEE. The V end lost 3 bases, the J end lost 8 bases, and 8 bases lay between the germline ends. The length of the CDR3 is 12 residues. DNA of the CDR3: TGTGCCAGCAGCTGGGGCAGCGAAAAACTGTTTTTT. Translation: CASSWGSEKLFF. Looking up the rest from reference TRBV5-6 and TRBJ1-4 gives the full variable domain: DAGVTQSPTHLIKTRGQQVTLRCSPKSGHDTVSWYQQALGQGPQFIFQYYEEEERQRGNFPDRFSGHQFPNYSSELNVNALLLGDSALYLCASSWGSEKLFFGSGTQLSVL.

The chain has TRBV5-1 and TRBJ1-1; 8 positions agree with TRBD1. The trim removed 4 bases at V and 6 bases at J, leaving 11 bases unmatched. Germline V gene sequence: CDR1 SGHRS, CDR2 YFSETQ. This CDR3 contains 15 residues. This chain's CDR3 is CASSANTGQASEAFF. DNA for the CDR3: TGCGCCAGCAGCGCCAATACGGGACAGGCTTCTGAAGCTTTCTTT.

This CDR3 reads CASSEGAGNTEAFF. CDR3 in DNA: TGTGCCAGTAGTGAGGGGGCAGGGAACACTGAAGCTTTCTTT. V and J are TRBV19 and TRBJ1-1, with 7 nucleotides matching TRBD1. After removal of 5 bases from V and 1 base from J, the junction contained 4 bases not matched to a gene. The CDR3 length is 14 residues. The V gene's germline CDR1 is LNHDA and CDR2 SQIVND (reference sequence).

The CDR3 reads CASSLVRDKSSYEQYF. CDR3 in DNA: TGTGCCAGCAGCTTGGTTAGGGACAAGAGCTCCTACGAGCAGTACTTC. The gene calls are TRBV5-6 and TRBJ2-7; weak D call: TRBD1 (6 bases). Germline V lookup: CDR1 SGHDT, CDR2 YYEEEE. This CDR3 is built from 16 residues. V lost 0 bases to trimming and J lost 0 bases, with 13 bases between them.

This sequence joins TRBV7-2 and TRBJ2-1; TRBD2 aligns across 8 bases. CDR1 and CDR2 (germline): SGHTA, FQGNSA. J lost 5 bases, V lost 5 bases, and 8 bases had no gene match. The CDR3 runs to 15 residues. CDR3 sequence (DNA): TGTGCCAGCAGCCTTGGGAGCGGGAGACACAATGAGCAGTTCTTC. It encodes CASSLGSGRHNEQFF.

This clone came up once. The V gene is TRBV9, the J gene TRBJ2-1; 13 nucleotides align to TRBD2. The CDR3 is made up of 14 amino acids. Germline V CDR1 and CDR2: SGDLS, YYNGEE. V lost 0 bases and J lost 13; bases outside the gene matches: 4. The CDR3 DNA sequence: TGTGCCAGCAGCGTAGGACTAGCGGGAGGTATTCAGTTCTTC. Translated, it gives CASSVGLAGGIQFF.

This chain uses TRBV30 with TRBJ1-2; maybe TRBD1 (5 bases). Trimming left V 5 bases short and J 8 bases short, with 24 bases between. Germline CDR1 is GTSNPN and CDR2 is SVGIG (reference sequence). CDR3 length: 15 residues. As DNA, the CDR3 is TGTGCCTGGCTCCTACCCGGGACCTTAAGTCACGGCTACACCTTC. Amino acid sequence: CAWLLPGTLSHGYTF.

CDR3 sequence reads: CASSRAPRLRLGAEQYF. CDR3 sequence (DNA): TGTGCCAGCTCCCGGGCCCCGCGACTACGGCTCGGGGCCGAGCAGTACTTC. The chain employs TRBV18 and TRBJ2-7; possibly TRBD1 or TRBD2 for D (5 bases each). Trimming removed 6 bases at V and 6 bases at J, with 27 bases between. Germline loops: CDR1 KGHSH, CDR2 LQKENI. The CDR3 loop spans 17 amino acids.

V is TRBV5-4 and J is TRBJ1-1, with a possible D match to TRBD1 (6 bases). V lost 0 bases and J lost 0, with 9 bases in between. The CDR3 consists of 15 residues. The germline CDR1 and CDR2 sequences are SGHNT and YYREEE (reference sequence). The CDR3 here is CASSLEQGMNTEAFF. In DNA, the CDR3 is TGTGCCAGCAGCTTGGAACAGGGAATGAACACTGAAGCTTTCTTT.

This chain joins TRBV30 and TRBJ2-7; the match to TRBD1 covers 8 bases. This CDR3 has 14 amino acids. V shed 2 bases and J 5 bases; nucleotides not matched to a gene: 8. Looked up from germline, CDR1 is GTSNPN and CDR2 is SVGIG (reference sequence). CDR3 amino acids: CAWSIGTGIHEQYF. The DNA of the CDR3 is TGTGCCTGGAGTATAGGGACAGGTATCCACGAGCAGTACTTC. The complete variable domain, with remaining parts taken from reference TRBV30 and TRBJ2-7, reads SQTIHQWPATLVQPVGSPLSLECTVEGTSNPNLYWYRQAAGRGLQLLFYSVGIGQISSEVPQNLSASRPQDRQFILSSKKLLLSDSGFYLCAWSIGTGIHEQYFGPGTRLTVT.

This chain links TRBV19 with TRBJ1-1, with D tentatively TRBD1 (5 bases). The germline V gene has CDR1 LNHDA and CDR2 SQIVND (reference sequence). This CDR3 is 15 amino acids long. Trimming shortened V by 4 bases and J by 4 bases, and 16 bases separated the two germline ends. CDR3 DNA sequence: TGTGCCAGTAGTACTGGACGGGCGGGGGGCACTGAAGCTTTCTTT. Amino acid sequence: CASSTGRAGGTEAFF. The variable domain in full, completed from reference TRBV19 and TRBJ1-1, reads DGGITQSPKYLFRKEGQNVTLSCEQNLNHDAMYWYRQDPGQGLRLIYYSQIVNDFQKGDIAEGYSVSREKKESFPLTVTSAQKNPTAFYLCASSTGRAGGTEAFFGQGTRLTVV.

This rearrangement joins TRBV5-1 to TRBJ1-5, with D possibly TRBD1 on 6 matching bases. This CDR3 spans 13 amino acids. The V gene lost 4 bases and the J gene lost 4 bases, with 9 bases spanning the gap. Germline CDR1 SGHRS, CDR2 YFSETQ. The CDR3 region has the DNA TGCGCCAGCAGCCCGGGGACAAATCAGCCCCAGCATTTT. It encodes CASSPGTNQPQHF.

The chain is built from TRBV27 and TRBJ2-2; TRBD2 agrees at 7 bases. The CDR3 spans 17 residues. Losses at the gene ends were 5 bases for V and 3 bases for J; bases not matched to a gene: 12. CDR1 and CDR2 (germline): MNHEY, SMNVEV (reference sequence). The CDR3 DNA sequence: TGTGCCAGCAGTCTCCGCGCGGGGGTCGGCGACACCGGGGAGCTGTTTTTT. It is translated as CASSLRAGVGDTGELFF.

This sequence joins TRBV4-2 and TRBJ2-7; 12 bases align to TRBD2. Germline lookup yields CDR1 LGHNA and CDR2 YNFKEQ. V lost 4 bases, J lost 2 bases, and 12 bases stayed unmatched. The CDR3 has 18 amino acids. The CDR3 spells CASSRTPTSGRQAYEQYF. CDR3 coding DNA: TGTGCCAGCAGCCGAACCCCGACTAGCGGGAGACAGGCCTACGAGCAGTACTTC.

CDR3: CASSRPAQGSGLFF. In nucleotides, the CDR3 is TGTGCCAGCAGTCGCCCAGCCCAGGGATCTGGACTGTTTTTT. This sequence joins TRBV6-6 and TRBJ1-4; perhaps TRBD1 as D (5 bases). The CDR3 loop spans 14 amino acids. CDR1 MNHNY and CDR2 SVGAGI come from the germline V gene (reference sequence). V lost 5 bases and J 13 bases, leaving 20 bases between the germline ends.

The chain employs TRBV5-5 and TRBJ1-1; D call uncertain. This CDR3 is built from 13 residues. With 0 bases removed from V and 5 bases from J, the gap between germline ends came to 8 bases. Germline V gene data show CDR1 as SGHKS and CDR2 as YYEKEE (reference sequence). CDR3 residues: CASSLGVGTEAFF. The CDR3 DNA is TGTGCCAGCAGCTTGGGGGTGGGGACTGAAGCTTTCTTT.

This clone was observed a single time. V is TRBV29-1 and J is TRBJ1-2; D may be TRBD1 (5 bases). The CDR3 has 16 residues. Trimming took off 0 bases at V and 4 bases at J, with 18 bases between the two ends. Germline loops: CDR1 SQVTM, CDR2 ANQGSEA. DNA for the CDR3: TGCAGCGTTGAAGATTGGGGGGGGAAGCCCGCCTATGGCTACACCTTC. It encodes CSVEDWGGKPAYGYTF. The full variable domain, rest sourced from reference TRBV29-1 and TRBJ1-2, is SAVISQKPSRDICQRGTSLTIQCQVDSQVTMMFWYRQQPGQSLTLIATANQGSEATYESGFVIDKFPISRPNLTFSTLTVSNMSPEDSSIYLCSVEDWGGKPAYGYTFGSGTRLTVV.

CDR3 bases: TGTGCCAGCAGCTTAGGAGAGGGAGAGACCCAGTACTTC. It translates to CASSLGEGETQYF. V gene TRBV11-3 combines with J gene TRBJ2-5; TRBD2 might be the D (5 bases). The CDR3 loop spans 13 amino acids. Trimming pared 1 base from V and 4 bases from J, leaving 7 bases between. The V gene's germline CDR1 is SGHNT and CDR2 YENEEA.

The chain uses TRBV4-2 and TRBJ1-2; D is possibly TRBD1 (6 bases). V dropped 0 bases and J dropped 10 bases, with 12 bases sitting between them. The CDR3 is made up of 13 amino acids. CDR1 LGHNA and CDR2 YNFKEQ come from the germline V gene. CDR3 sequence reads: CASSQEMQGIYTF. The CDR3 DNA is TGTGCCAGCAGCCAAGAGATGCAGGGGATCTACACCTTC.

The CDR3 DNA sequence: TGTGCCAGCTCAACCAACCCCACAGGGAGAGACACTGAAGCTTTCTTT. This sequence encodes CASSTNPTGRDTEAFF. The gene calls are TRBV18 and TRBJ1-1; weak D call: TRBD1 (6 bases). Germline CDR1 reads KGHSH; CDR2 reads LQKENI. Trimming shortened V by 5 bases and J by 3 bases, and 19 bases separated the two germline ends. This CDR3 comprises 16 residues.

The rearrangement links TRBV30 to TRBJ2-6; D is uncertain. V gave up 2 bases and J gave up 2 bases, with 16 bases separating them. The CDR3 is made up of 17 amino acids. In germline, CDR1 is GTSNPN, CDR2 SVGIG (reference sequence). In nucleotides, the CDR3 is TGTGCCTGGAGTCGAGGCCGGGTTAGGACTGGGGCCAACGTCCTGACTTTC. This encodes CAWSRGRVRTGANVLTF.